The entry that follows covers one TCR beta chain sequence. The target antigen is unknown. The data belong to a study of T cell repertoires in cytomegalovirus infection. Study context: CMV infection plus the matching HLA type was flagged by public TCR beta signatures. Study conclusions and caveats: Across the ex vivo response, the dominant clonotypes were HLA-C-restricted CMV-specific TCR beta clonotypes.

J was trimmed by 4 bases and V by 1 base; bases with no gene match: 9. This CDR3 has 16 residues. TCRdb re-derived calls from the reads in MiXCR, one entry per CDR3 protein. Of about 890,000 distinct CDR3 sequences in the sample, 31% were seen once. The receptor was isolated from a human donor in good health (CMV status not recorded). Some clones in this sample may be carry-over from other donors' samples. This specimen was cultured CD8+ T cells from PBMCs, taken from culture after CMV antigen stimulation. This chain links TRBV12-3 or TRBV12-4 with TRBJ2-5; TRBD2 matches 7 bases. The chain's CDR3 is CASSLVLGVAGETQYF. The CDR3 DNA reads TGTGCCAGCAGTTTAGTCCTCGGGGTAGCGGGAGAGACCCAGTACTTC.